This TCR beta chain was captured in a study of blood T cell repertoires in COVID-19. The wider study: Whether acute or convalescent, the COVID-19 samples came from the United States, Italy and Spain. The analysed material was cDNA or gDNA that came from T cells, B-cell-depleted T cells, or PBMCs.

With V trimmed by 2 bases and J by 0 bases, 3 bases remained unmatched. Germline CDR1 reads SGHVS; CDR2 reads FQNEAQ. CDR3 length: 16 residues. Per the original methods: For nucleated cells, counts were estimated from reference gene primer amplification. The table came from immunoSEQ multiplex PCR; TCRdb's copy has only in-frame clones and leaves some out. V and J calls plus clone size are reproduced from that table; the DNA served to infer D and trimming. Of about 200,000 clones in the sample, approximately 91% are singletons; the top ten hold roughly 1.6%. The chain combines TRBV7-8 with TRBJ2-1; 8 positions agree with TRBD2. Input material: peripheral blood. The sequence came from a man between 18 and 29 years old with active or convalescent COVID-19. CDR3 loop: CASSLYGGASYNEQFF. In DNA, the CDR3 is TGTGCCAGCAGCTTATACGGGGGGGCCTCCTACAATGAGCAGTTCTTC. The variable domain in full, with the rest retrieved from reference TRBV7-8 and TRBJ2-1, is GAGVSQSPRYKVAKRGQDVALRCDPISGHVSLFWYQQALGQGPEFLTYFQNEAQLDKSGLPSDRFFAERPEGSVSTLKIQRTQQEDSAVYLCASSLYGGASYNEQFFGPGTRLTVL.